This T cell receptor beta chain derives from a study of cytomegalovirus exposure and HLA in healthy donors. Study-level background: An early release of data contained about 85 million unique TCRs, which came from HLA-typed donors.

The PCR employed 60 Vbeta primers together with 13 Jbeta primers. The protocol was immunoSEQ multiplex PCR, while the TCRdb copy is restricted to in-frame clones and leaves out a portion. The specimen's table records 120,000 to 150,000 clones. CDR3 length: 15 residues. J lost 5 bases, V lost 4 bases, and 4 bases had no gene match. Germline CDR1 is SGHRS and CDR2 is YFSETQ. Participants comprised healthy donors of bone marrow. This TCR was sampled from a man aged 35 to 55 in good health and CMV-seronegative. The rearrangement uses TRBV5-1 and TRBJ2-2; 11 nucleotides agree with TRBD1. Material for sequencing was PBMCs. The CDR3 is CASSRDRGKTGELFF. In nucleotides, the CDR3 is TGCGCCAGCAGCCGGGACAGGGGGAAAACCGGGGAGCTGTTTTTT.